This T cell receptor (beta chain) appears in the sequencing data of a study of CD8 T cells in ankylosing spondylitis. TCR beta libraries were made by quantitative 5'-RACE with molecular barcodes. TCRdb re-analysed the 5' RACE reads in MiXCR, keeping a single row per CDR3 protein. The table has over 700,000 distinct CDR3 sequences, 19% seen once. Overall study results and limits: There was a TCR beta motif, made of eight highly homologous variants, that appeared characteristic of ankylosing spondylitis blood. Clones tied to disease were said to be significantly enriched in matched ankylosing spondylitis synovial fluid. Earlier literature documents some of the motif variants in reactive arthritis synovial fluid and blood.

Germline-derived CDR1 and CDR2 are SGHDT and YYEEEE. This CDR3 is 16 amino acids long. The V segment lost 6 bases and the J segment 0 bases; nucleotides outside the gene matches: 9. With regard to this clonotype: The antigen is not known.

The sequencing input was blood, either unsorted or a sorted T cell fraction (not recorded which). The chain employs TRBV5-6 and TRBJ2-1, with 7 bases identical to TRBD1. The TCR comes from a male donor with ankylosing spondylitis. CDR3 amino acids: CASIQDAGGSYNEQFF. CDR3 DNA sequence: TGTGCCAGCATCCAGGACGCAGGGGGCTCCTACAATGAGCAGTTCTTC.